A single sample gave rise to the 28 T cell receptor beta chains below, sequenced in a study of blood T cell repertoires in COVID-19. Method: immunoSEQ multiplex PCR; TCRdb's copy keeps in-frame clones and lacks some. The data hold approximately 53,000 clones, with roughly 87% observed a single time. Input material: peripheral blood. Every receptor here comes from a woman older than 75 with COVID-19, enrolled during active disease.

CDR3 nucleotide sequence: TGTGCCAGCAGCTCCACCGGGACAGGGGGCAAGAATGAGCAGTTCTTC. The encoded protein is CASSSTGTGGKNEQFF. The chain combines TRBV7-2 with TRBJ2-1, with 12 bases identical to TRBD1. This CDR3 is 16 amino acids long. Germline V gene sequence: CDR1 SGHTA, CDR2 FQGNSA. V lost 4 bases and J lost 7; bases outside the gene matches: 8.

V is TRBV5-1 and J is TRBJ2-1; 8 bases are a match to TRBD1. The CDR3 consists of 15 residues. V lost 5 bases and J lost 6; bases outside the gene matches: 10. Germline V gene sequence: CDR1 SGHRS, CDR2 YFSETQ. Here the CDR3 DNA reads TGCGCCAGCAGTTATGGACAGGGTTCAGGCAATGAGCAGTTCTTC. It yields the protein CASSYGQGSGNEQFF. Based on the CDR3 plus reference TRBV5-1 and TRBJ2-1, the full variable domain is KAGVTQTPRYLIKTRGQQVTLSCSPISGHRSVSWYQQTPGQGLQFLFEYFSETQRNKGNFPGRFSGRQFSNSRSEMNVSTLELGDSALYLCASSYGQGSGNEQFFGPGTRLTVL.

This chain joins TRBV6-2 or TRBV6-3 and TRBJ2-7; 9 nucleotides line up with TRBD2. CDR1 and CDR2 from the germline V gene are MNHEY and SVGEGT. CDR3 length: 15 residues. V gave up 2 bases and J gave up 0 bases; unmatched junction bases: 2. Here the CDR3 DNA reads TGTGCCAGCAGTTACCAGCGGGGGGACTCCTACGAGCAGTACTTC. Translated: CASSYQRGDSYEQYF.

The rearrangement links TRBV4-1 to TRBJ2-1; maybe TRBD2 (7 bases). In germline, CDR1 is MGHRA, CDR2 YSYEKL. V was clipped by 0 bases and J by 4 bases, with 16 bases between them. The CDR3 length is 17 residues. The CDR3 bases are TGCGCCAGCAGCCAAGATCCCGGGGGGCTCTTATACAATGAGCAGTTCTTC. Translation: CASSQDPGGLLYNEQFF.

The V and J genes are TRBV7-9 and TRBJ2-1; 10 bases agree with TRBD1. The ends lost 5 bases at V and 6 bases at J; junction bases unmatched: 4. CDR1 and CDR2 (germline): SEHNR, FQNEAQ (reference sequence). This CDR3 spans 14 amino acids. The CDR3 sequence: CASSPGQGGNEQFF. The CDR3 bases are TGTGCCAGCAGCCCTGGACAGGGGGGCAATGAGCAGTTCTTC.

This clone was detected only a few times. The chain recombines TRBV15 with TRBJ1-2, with a possible D match to TRBD1 (5 bases). Trimming took off 5 bases at V and 0 bases at J, with 16 bases between the two ends. Germline V lookup: CDR1 LNHNV, CDR2 YYDKDF (reference sequence). This CDR3 comprises 16 residues. The CDR3 sequence: CATSLPGADTNYGYTF. The CDR3 bases are TGTGCCACCAGCCTCCCTGGGGCAGATACTAACTATGGCTACACCTTC.

The CDR3, as DNA: TGCAGCGTTGAAGGCCTAAAACAAGAGACCCAGTACTTC. This encodes CSVEGLKQETQYF. This chain links TRBV29-1 with TRBJ2-5; D call uncertain. V dropped 1 base and J dropped 2 bases, with 8 bases sitting between them. CDR3 size: 13 residues. Germline V gene lookup returns CDR1 SQVTM and CDR2 ANQGSEA.

The CDR3 protein is CSASSHSYSNQPQHF. CDR3 bases: TGCAGTGCTAGTAGCCACAGCTATAGCAATCAGCCCCAGCATTTT. This rearrangement joins TRBV20-1 to TRBJ1-5, with D uncertain. Germline V lookup: CDR1 DFQATT, CDR2 SNEGSKA (reference sequence). The CDR3 is made up of 15 amino acids. V shed 3 bases and J shed 0 bases, with 12 bases lying between them.

In its sample, this clone was seen once. The CDR3 is CATAPGQKLNTEAFF. In DNA form, the CDR3 reads TGTGCCACCGCGCCGGGACAAAAGCTGAACACTGAAGCTTTCTTT. The chain carries TRBV27 and TRBJ1-1, with a tentative D call TRBD1 (6 bases). The CDR3 length is 15 residues. Germline V gives CDR1 MNHEY, CDR2 SMNVEV (reference sequence). V gave up 10 bases and J gave up 0 bases, with 18 bases separating them.

This chain joins TRBV5-8 and TRBJ2-5, with TRBD1 matching over 7 bases. V shed 4 bases, J shed 4 bases, and the junction held 4 bases outside the gene matches. This CDR3 is built from 13 residues. Germline values: CDR1 SGHTS, CDR2 YDEGEE. The CDR3 DNA reads as TGTGCCAGCAGCAACACAGGGGCAGAGACCCAGTACTTC. Protein: CASSNTGAETQYF.

This clone was detected once. The rearrangement joins TRBV4-2 to TRBJ1-1; 7 positions agree with TRBD1. The CDR3 is made up of 15 amino acids. V dropped 0 bases and J dropped 0; count of bases not matched to a gene: 1. Per the germline V gene, CDR1 is LGHNA and CDR2 is YNFKEQ. CDR3 amino acids: CASSQERGLNTEAFF. Written as DNA, the CDR3 is TGTGCCAGCAGCCAAGAAAGGGGGCTGAACACTGAAGCTTTCTTT.

This clone showed up just a few times. V gene TRBV6-5 combines with J gene TRBJ1-1; a possible D gene is TRBD1 (6 bases). Germline V gene sequence: CDR1 MNHEY, CDR2 SVGAGI. The CDR3 totals 15 residues. V was trimmed by 0 bases and J by 5 bases, leaving 13 bases between them. The CDR3 bases are TGTGCCAGCAGTTACTCGTCCAGGGGCGTGACTGAAGCTTTCTTT. Amino acid sequence: CASSYSSRGVTEAFF.

This clone came up once. This chain joins TRBV19 and TRBJ2-3; TRBD2 might be the D (6 bases). V was shortened by 3 bases and J by 0 bases, with 13 bases between the two germline ends. There are 16 residues in the CDR3. From germline, CDR1 is LNHDA and CDR2 SQIVND (reference sequence). The CDR3 sequence is CASSILTGTSTDTQYF. The CDR3 nucleotides read TGTGCCAGTAGTATCCTGACCGGGACTAGCACAGATACGCAGTATTTT.

The chain uses TRBV11-2 and TRBJ2-3, with 7 nucleotides matching TRBD2. Germline CDR1 reads SGHAT; CDR2 reads FQNNGV. The junction had 9 bases not matched to a gene; V was cut back by 6 bases and J by 0 bases. The CDR3 is 16 amino acids. CDR3 loop: CASRTKPGLSTDTQYF. The CDR3 DNA is TGTGCCAGCAGAACAAAACCGGGACTAAGCACAGATACGCAGTATTTT.

V is TRBV6-1 and J is TRBJ2-1; TRBD1 might be the D (6 bases). The germline V gene has CDR1 MNHNS and CDR2 SASEGT. Trimming pared 6 bases from V and 10 bases from J, leaving 16 bases between. The CDR3 sequence is 13 residues long. The CDR3 here is CASSTLGQGEQFF. The CDR3 nucleotides read TGTGCCAGCAGCACCCTGGGTCAGGGGGAGCAGTTCTTC.

CDR3 residues: CASSPRSTGNYGYTF. CDR3 DNA: TGTGCCAGCTCACCACGGAGTACCGGAAACTATGGCTACACCTTC. The J gene is TRBJ1-2, the V gene TRBV18; D is unclear. V was pared by 1 base and J by 2 bases, with 11 bases between. This CDR3 is 15 amino acids long. Germline V gene lookup returns CDR1 KGHSH and CDR2 LQKENI.

V and J are TRBV6-6 and TRBJ2-1; weak D call: TRBD2 (7 bases). The CDR3 loop spans 15 amino acids. The germline V gene encodes CDR1 MNHNY and CDR2 SVGAGI (reference sequence). Trimming took off 6 bases at V and 7 bases at J, with 19 bases between the two ends. The CDR3 loop is CASSTPRGRGNEQFF. In DNA form, the CDR3 reads TGTGCCAGCAGCACCCCGCGGGGGCGGGGGAATGAGCAGTTCTTC.

The chain carries TRBV2 and TRBJ2-1; 10 bases line up with TRBD2. V shed 4 bases and J 8 bases; nucleotides not matched to a gene: 5. The CDR3 extends over 14 amino acids. The germline gives CDR1 SNHLY, CDR2 FYNNEI. The CDR3 is CASSVSGGAYEQFF. The DNA of the CDR3 is TGTGCCAGCAGTGTAAGCGGGGGGGCCTATGAGCAGTTCTTC.

This sequence joins TRBV2 and TRBJ2-3; the match to TRBD2 covers 10 bases. There are 15 residues in the CDR3. Trimming cost V 6 bases and J 6 bases; bases outside gene matches: 9. Germline V gene lookup returns CDR1 SNHLY and CDR2 FYNNEI. CDR3 residues: CASREASGGPDTQYF. The CDR3 nucleotides read TGTGCCAGCAGAGAGGCTAGCGGGGGTCCGGATACGCAGTATTTT.

The chain combines TRBV9 with TRBJ1-4; 7 bases agree with TRBD1. Germline values: CDR1 SGDLS, CDR2 YYNGEE. The V gene end was trimmed by 0 bases and the J gene end by 2 bases; junction bases not matched to a gene: 4. This CDR3 is 16 amino acids long. The CDR3 spells CASSVGGGGTNEKLFF. The CDR3 bases are TGTGCCAGCAGCGTAGGAGGGGGCGGCACTAATGAAAAACTGTTTTTT. The variable domain in full, with the rest retrieved from reference TRBV9 and TRBJ1-4, is DSGVTQTPKHLITATGQRVTLRCSPRSGDLSVYWYQQSLDQGLQFLIQYYNGEERAKGNILERFSAQQFPDLHSELNLSSLELGDSALYFCASSVGGGGTNEKLFFGSGTQLSVL.

The chain couples TRBV27 to TRBJ2-5, with D perhaps matching TRBD2 (5 bases). This CDR3 contains 17 residues. V was clipped by 6 bases and J by 5 bases, with 25 bases between them. Germline CDR1 reads MNHEY; CDR2 reads SMNVEV (reference sequence). CDR3 amino acids: CASSPKPGFSRAETQYF. The CDR3 bases are TGTGCCAGCAGCCCAAAACCGGGATTTAGTCGCGCGGAGACCCAGTACTTC.

This clone has only one observation. The V and J genes are TRBV19 and TRBJ2-1; 7 bases map to TRBD2. The CDR3 length is 14 residues. V lost 0 bases and J lost 7; bases outside the gene matches: 3. Germline V gene sequence: CDR1 LNHDA, CDR2 SQIVND (reference sequence). This CDR3 reads CASSIDRGVNEQFF. The CDR3 bases are TGTGCCAGTAGTATAGATCGGGGGGTAAATGAGCAGTTCTTC.

The chain uses TRBV24-1 and TRBJ1-2; possibly TRBD1 for D (5 bases). V lost 2 bases and J lost 0, with 21 bases in between. CDR1 KGHDR and CDR2 SFDVKD come from the germline V gene. CDR3 length: 19 residues. DNA for the CDR3: TGTGCCACCAGTGATTGGGGCTTAACACCACGACCCTCTAACTATGGCTACACCTTC. The encoded protein is CATSDWGLTPRPSNYGYTF.

V usage is TRBV29-1 and J usage is TRBJ2-3, with 10 bases matching TRBD1. CDR1 is SQVTM and CDR2 is ANQGSEA in the germline V gene. The CDR3 contains 13 residues. The ends lost 7 bases at V and 4 bases at J; junction bases unmatched: 5. In DNA, the CDR3 is TGCAGCGCGACAGGGGGCAGCGCAGATACGCAGTATTTT. Encoded protein: CSATGGSADTQYF.

V gene TRBV5-1 combines with J gene TRBJ2-1; TRBD1 agrees at 7 bases. The V and J ends lost 3 bases and 6 bases, in that order; junction bases with no gene match: 6. CDR1 and CDR2 (germline): SGHRS, YFSETQ. This CDR3 region has 14 residues. The CDR3 protein is CASSSGTAFNEQFF. As DNA, the CDR3 is TGCGCCAGCAGCTCCGGGACAGCTTTCAATGAGCAGTTCTTC. Full variable domain (rest looked up from reference TRBV5-1 and TRBJ2-1): KAGVTQTPRYLIKTRGQQVTLSCSPISGHRSVSWYQQTPGQGLQFLFEYFSETQRNKGNFPGRFSGRQFSNSRSEMNVSTLELGDSALYLCASSSGTAFNEQFFGPGTRLTVL.

The J gene is TRBJ2-3, the V gene TRBV24-1; 7 bases match TRBD2. Germline CDR1 KGHDR, CDR2 SFDVKD. V dropped 3 bases and J dropped 0; count of bases not matched to a gene: 8. This CDR3 has 17 residues. The CDR3 region has the DNA TGTGCCACCAGTGATCCCGGCTCTAGCGGAAGCACAGATACGCAGTATTTT. It encodes CATSDPGSSGSTDTQYF.

The V gene is TRBV24-1, the J gene TRBJ2-5; D call uncertain. V lost 3 bases and J 5 bases, leaving 3 bases between the germline ends. This CDR3 is 11 amino acids long. CDR1 KGHDR and CDR2 SFDVKD come from the germline V gene. The chain's CDR3 is CATSDLETQYF. CDR3 nucleotides: TGTGCCACCAGTGATCTCGAGACCCAGTACTTC.

The chain links TRBV5-1 to TRBJ2-3; tentatively, D is TRBD1 (6 bases). CDR1 and CDR2 from the germline V gene are SGHRS and YFSETQ. Trimming pared 3 bases from V and 5 bases from J, leaving 7 bases between. The CDR3 length is 12 residues. CDR3 loop: CASSSGVDTQYF. The DNA for the CDR3 is TGCGCCAGCAGCTCAGGGGTAGATACGCAGTATTTT. The variable domain in full, completed from reference TRBV5-1 and TRBJ2-3, reads KAGVTQTPRYLIKTRGQQVTLSCSPISGHRSVSWYQQTPGQGLQFLFEYFSETQRNKGNFPGRFSGRQFSNSRSEMNVSTLELGDSALYLCASSSGVDTQYFGPGTRLTVL.